The 5 T cell receptor beta chains below all came from one sample that was sequenced in a study of shared clonotypes between healthy human individuals. TCRdb's copy holds only in-frame clones and misses some; the assay was immunoSEQ multiplex PCR. The sample records under 2.5 million clones, under 95% being singletons. The sequenced material came from naive CD4+ T cells from PBMCs. Regarding subset: CD45RA+ positively selected. The source is a man younger than 35 in good health. Some clones in this sample may be carry-over from other donors' samples.

V gene TRBV9 combines with J gene TRBJ2-6; D may match TRBD1 or TRBD2 (5 bases each). The CDR3 loop spans 18 amino acids. Germline lookup yields CDR1 SGDLS and CDR2 YYNGEE. V dropped 0 bases and J dropped 4 bases, with 17 bases sitting between them. The CDR3 spells CASSVEPLRGVGANVLTF. The CDR3 coding sequence is TGTGCCAGCAGCGTAGAACCTCTCCGGGGCGTGGGGGCCAACGTCCTGACTTTC.

Points on this clone: Other DNA sequences in the same sample also yield this CDR3. The rearrangement uses TRBV5-4 and TRBJ2-7; 9 positions agree with TRBD1. V was clipped by 2 bases and J by 2 bases; unmatched bases: 5. The CDR3 consists of 15 residues. Per the germline V gene, CDR1 is SGHNT and CDR2 is YYREEE (reference sequence). The CDR3 DNA follows: TGTGCCAGCAGCTTACGGACAGGGGTCACCTACGAGCAGTACTTC. As protein: CASSLRTGVTYEQYF.

This chain connects TRBV27 to TRBJ1-5, with a weak D call TRBD1 (5 bases). Trimming took 5 bases from V and 0 from J, leaving 20 bases between them. This CDR3 is built from 18 residues. Germline V CDR1 and CDR2: MNHEY, SMNVEV (reference sequence). CDR3 sequence: CASSPLWGREYSNQPQHF. The CDR3 DNA reads TGTGCCAGCAGTCCGCTTTGGGGCAGGGAGTATAGCAATCAGCCCCAGCATTTT.

As to this clone: Other DNA sequences in the same sample also yield this CDR3. The gene calls are TRBV6-6 and TRBJ2-7; 9 bases are a match to TRBD2. The CDR3 has 15 amino acids. Germline assignment: CDR1 MNHNY and CDR2 SVGAGI (reference sequence). After removal of 2 bases from V and 4 bases from J, the junction contained 6 bases not matched to a gene. CDR3: CASSYGREGRYEQYF. The CDR3, as DNA: TGTGCCAGCAGTTACGGGCGGGAGGGCCGGTACGAGCAGTACTTC.

This chain joins TRBV7-8 and TRBJ1-2; 7 positions agree with TRBD1. With 3 bases clipped from V and 3 bases from J, the junction kept 7 bases outside the gene matches. The CDR3 length is 15 residues. CDR1 and CDR2 (germline): SGHVS, FQNEAQ. The CDR3 loop is CASSLVTGNDYGYTF. The CDR3 DNA is TGTGCCAGCAGCTTGGTGACAGGGAACGACTATGGCTACACCTTC.